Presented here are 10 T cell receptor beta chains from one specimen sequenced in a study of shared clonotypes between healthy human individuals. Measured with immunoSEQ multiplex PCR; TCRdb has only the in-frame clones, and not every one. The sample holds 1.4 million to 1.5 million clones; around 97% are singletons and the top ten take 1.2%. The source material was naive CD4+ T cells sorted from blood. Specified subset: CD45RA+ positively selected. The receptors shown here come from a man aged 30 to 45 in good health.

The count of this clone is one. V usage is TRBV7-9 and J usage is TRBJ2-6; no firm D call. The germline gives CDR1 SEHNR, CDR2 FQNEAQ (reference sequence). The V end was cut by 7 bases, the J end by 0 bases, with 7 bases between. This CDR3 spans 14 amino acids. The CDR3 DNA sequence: TGTGCCAGCATGAGGAGCTCTGGGGCCAACGTCCTGACTTTC. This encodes CASMRSSGANVLTF.

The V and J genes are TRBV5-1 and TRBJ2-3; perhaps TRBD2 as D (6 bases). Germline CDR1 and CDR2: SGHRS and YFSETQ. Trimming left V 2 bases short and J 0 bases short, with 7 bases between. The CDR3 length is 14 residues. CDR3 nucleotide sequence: TGCGCCAGCAGCTTCGGGAGCAGCACAGATACGCAGTATTTT. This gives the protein CASSFGSSTDTQYF. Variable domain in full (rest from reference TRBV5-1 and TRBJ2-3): KAGVTQTPRYLIKTRGQQVTLSCSPISGHRSVSWYQQTPGQGLQFLFEYFSETQRNKGNFPGRFSGRQFSNSRSEMNVSTLELGDSALYLCASSFGSSTDTQYFGPGTRLTVL.

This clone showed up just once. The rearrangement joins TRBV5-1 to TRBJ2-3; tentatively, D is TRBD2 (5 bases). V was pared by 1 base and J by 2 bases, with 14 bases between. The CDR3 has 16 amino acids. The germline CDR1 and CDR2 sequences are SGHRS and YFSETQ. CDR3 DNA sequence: TGCGCCAGCAGCTTGTTGAGGGAGCCATCCACAGATACGCAGTATTTT. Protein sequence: CASSLLREPSTDTQYF.

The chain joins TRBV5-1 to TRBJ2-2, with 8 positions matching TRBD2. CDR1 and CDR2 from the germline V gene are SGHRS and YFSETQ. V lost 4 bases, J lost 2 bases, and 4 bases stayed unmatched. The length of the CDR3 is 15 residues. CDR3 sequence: CASSPRTSNTGELFF. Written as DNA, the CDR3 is TGCGCCAGCAGCCCGCGGACTAGCAACACCGGGGAGCTGTTTTTT.

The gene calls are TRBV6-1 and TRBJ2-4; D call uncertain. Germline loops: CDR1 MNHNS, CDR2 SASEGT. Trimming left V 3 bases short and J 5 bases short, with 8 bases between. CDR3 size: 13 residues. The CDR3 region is CASSELPENIQYF. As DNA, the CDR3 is TGTGCCAGCAGTGAGCTCCCTGAAAACATTCAGTACTTC.

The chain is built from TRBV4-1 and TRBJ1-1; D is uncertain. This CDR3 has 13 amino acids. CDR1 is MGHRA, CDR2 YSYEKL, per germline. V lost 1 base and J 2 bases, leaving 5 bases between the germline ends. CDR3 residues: CASSQVPNTEAFF. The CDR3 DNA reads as TGCGCCAGCAGCCAAGTGCCTAACACTGAAGCTTTCTTT.

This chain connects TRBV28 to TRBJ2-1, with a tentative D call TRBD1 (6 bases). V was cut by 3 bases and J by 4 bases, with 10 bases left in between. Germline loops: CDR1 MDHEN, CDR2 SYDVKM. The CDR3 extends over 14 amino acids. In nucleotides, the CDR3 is TGTGCCAGCAGTTTCACAGGGCCATACAATGAGCAGTTCTTC. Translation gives CASSFTGPYNEQFF.

The CDR3 spells CASSSFGEATYNEQFF. For the CDR3, the DNA is TGTGCCAGCAGCTCGTTTGGGGAGGCGACCTACAATGAGCAGTTCTTC. The V call is TRBV7-9, the J call TRBJ2-1; D might be TRBD2 (6 bases). This CDR3 region has 16 residues. From germline, CDR1 is SEHNR and CDR2 FQNEAQ (reference sequence). The V end lost 4 bases, the J end lost 2 bases, and 15 bases lay between the germline ends. The complete variable domain, with remaining parts taken from reference TRBV7-9 and TRBJ2-1, reads DTGVSQNPRHKITKRGQNVTFRCDPISEHNRLYWYRQTLGQGPEFLTYFQNEAQLEKSRLLSDRFSAERPKGSFSTLEIQRTEQGDSAMYLCASSSFGEATYNEQFFGPGTRLTVL.

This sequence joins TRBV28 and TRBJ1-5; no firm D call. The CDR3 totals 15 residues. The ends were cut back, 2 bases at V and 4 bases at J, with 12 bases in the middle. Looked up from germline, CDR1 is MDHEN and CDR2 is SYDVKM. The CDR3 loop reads CASSLRQPGNQPQHF. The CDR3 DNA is TGTGCCAGCAGTTTACGGCAGCCGGGGAATCAGCCCCAGCATTTT.

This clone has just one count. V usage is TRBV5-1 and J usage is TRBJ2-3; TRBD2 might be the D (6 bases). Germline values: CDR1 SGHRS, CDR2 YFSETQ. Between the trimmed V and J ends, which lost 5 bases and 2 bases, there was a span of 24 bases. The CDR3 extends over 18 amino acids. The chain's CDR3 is CASRWAAGRRENTDTQYF. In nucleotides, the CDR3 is TGCGCCAGCAGATGGGCCGCGGGGCGGCGAGAGAACACAGATACGCAGTATTTT.